This T cell receptor (beta chain) was found in a study of spatial heterogeneity in lung cancer (dated by TCRdb to the late 2010s). In terms of the full investigation: Beta-chain transcripts were consistently detected in greater numbers than alpha-chain transcripts, which likely reflected higher beta-chain transcript abundance. In the raw uncorrected reads, each unique combination of TCR and UMI appeared more than ten times on average. In non-small cell lung cancer, the study made a quantitative comparison of TCR alpha and beta repertoires among multiple tumor regions, matched nontumor lung and blood. Nonsynonymous mutation counts, determined by whole-exome sequencing of tumor tissue, were related to TCR repertoire features. Both alpha and beta chains were TCR-sequenced in samples taken at surgery, namely 220 tumor regions, around 64 matched nontumor lung samples and about 54 PBMC samples. Paper-wide results and their limitations: Ubiquitous expanded tumor TCRs were found in blood more often at tumor resection than at routine follow-up. Confirming at a functional level the hypothesis that regional TCRs recognize regional mutations was considered to require additional single-cell paired TCR alpha and beta sequencing.

Per the germline V gene, MNHEY is the CDR1 and SVGEGT is the CDR2. The CDR3 measures 18 amino acids from cysteine to phenylalanine. The read is trimmed to its CDR3 DNA, 54 bases read in frame from base 1. Clipping removes 6 bases from V and 7 bases from J, with 12 as the unmatched junction base count. Libraries were prepared through 5' RACE. Instrument on record: NextSeq 500. To allow correction of PCR and sequencing errors, the TCR library protocol tagged every TCR cDNA molecule with a unique molecular identifier. On the study's bioinformatics: TCR identification, UMI-based error correction and CDR3 extraction were performed with Decombinator tools. TCRs above a frequency of 2 per 1,000, corresponding to the top 1% of the tumor frequency distribution, were defined as expanded. Renyi diversity was computed with the R vegan package after each repertoire had been subsampled 100 times to 5,000 TCRs. To build CDR3 similarity networks, amino acid triplet string-kernel similarity was used, and CDR3s were connected when their pairwise similarity was above 0.82. The public reads were reprocessed in TCRdb via fastp at Q25 and MiXCR, keeping in-frame beta chains. A single entry per CDR3 protein holds the most common genes and DNA from its merged rows. None of the V and J calls come from the authors' own analysis; TCRdb made them. This sample lists about 3,300 distinct CDR3 sequences; around 32% were detected once. The ten largest clones capture 30% to 40% of the sample.

This clonotype was seen only a few times. Its antigen remains undetermined. Base quality data are lacking; no much larger clone is found one base away. This beta chain was picked up by a library intended for alpha chains and is off target, so its count carries little meaning. The time point label of this sample denotes: sample taken at primary tumor resection. For TCR sequencing, whole RNA was extracted from tumor and nontumor lung tissue, or from cryopreserved PBMC samples, and no cell sorting was done. Donors were 70 or so patients with early-stage, untreated non-small cell lung cancer from the lung TRACERx cohort. A patient was chosen for TCR sequencing only when enough RNA was available from at least two tumor regions.

The source was PBMCs, collected at surgery. The receptor comes from a female donor with early-stage non-small cell lung cancer. The chain is made from TRBV6-2 or TRBV6-3 and TRBJ2-1; TRBD2 agrees with 16 junctional bases. CDR3 loop: CASSSGTGTSGRVNEQFF. Here is the DNA: TGTGCCAGCAGCTCCGGGACAGGGACTAGCGGGAGGGTGAATGAGCAGTTCTTC.